This T cell receptor beta chain was sequenced for a study of T cells in Graves' hyperthyroidism and ophthalmopathy. This clonotype was counted only a few times. This clone may be a read error of a much larger clone one base away. The CDR3 end shows no conserved phenylalanine or tryptophan, and so a read error is likely. Deletions cut 8 bases from V and 7 bases from J, with 18 bases between. CDR1 is MDHEN, CDR2 SYDVKM, per germline. This CDR3 has 13 residues. There were TCR beta CDR3 regions amplified from RNA transcripts. First-round RT-PCR targeting the TCR CDR3 was performed with the HTBI primer set. One entry per CDR3 protein results from TCRdb running MiXCR on the multiplex PCR reads. The data show over 650,000 distinct CDR3 sequences, less than 20% seen once.

The sequence derives from a man younger than 35 with Graves' hyperthyroidism. The specimen was blood. This chain links TRBV28 with TRBJ2-7; the D gene is possibly TRBD2 (6 bases). Here the CDR3 DNA reads TGTGCCAGCTCGGGGACGGGAGTGGGGGAGCAGTACCTC. Its translation is CASSGTGVGEQYL.